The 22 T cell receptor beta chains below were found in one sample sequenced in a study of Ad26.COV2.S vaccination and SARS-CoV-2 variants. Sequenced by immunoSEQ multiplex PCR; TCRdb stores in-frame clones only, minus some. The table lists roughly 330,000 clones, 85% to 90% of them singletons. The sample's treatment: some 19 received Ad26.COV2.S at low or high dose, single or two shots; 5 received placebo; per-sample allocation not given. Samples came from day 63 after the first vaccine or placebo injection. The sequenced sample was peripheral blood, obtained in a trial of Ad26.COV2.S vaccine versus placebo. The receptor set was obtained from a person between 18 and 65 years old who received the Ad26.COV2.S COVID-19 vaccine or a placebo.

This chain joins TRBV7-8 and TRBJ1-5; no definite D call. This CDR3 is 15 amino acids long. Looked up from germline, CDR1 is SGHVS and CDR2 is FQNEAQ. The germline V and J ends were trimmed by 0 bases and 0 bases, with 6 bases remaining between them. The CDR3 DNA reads TGTGCCAGCAGCTTAGCACGGATTAGCAATCAGCCCCAGCATTTT. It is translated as CASSLARISNQPQHF.

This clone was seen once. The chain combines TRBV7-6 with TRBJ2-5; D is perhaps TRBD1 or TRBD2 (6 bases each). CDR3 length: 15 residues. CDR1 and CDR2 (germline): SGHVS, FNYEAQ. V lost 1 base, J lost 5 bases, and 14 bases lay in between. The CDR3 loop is CASSLEVGGGETQYF. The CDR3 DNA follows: TGTGCCAGCAGCTTAGAAGTAGGAGGGGGGGAGACCCAGTACTTC.

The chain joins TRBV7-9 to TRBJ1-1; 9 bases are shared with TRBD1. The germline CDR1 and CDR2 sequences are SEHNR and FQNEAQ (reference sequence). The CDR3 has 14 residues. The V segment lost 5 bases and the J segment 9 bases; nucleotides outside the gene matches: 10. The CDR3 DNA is TGTGCCAGCAGCCCTCCCGGGGGACAGGGAAAAGCTTTCTTT. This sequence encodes CASSPPGGQGKAFF.

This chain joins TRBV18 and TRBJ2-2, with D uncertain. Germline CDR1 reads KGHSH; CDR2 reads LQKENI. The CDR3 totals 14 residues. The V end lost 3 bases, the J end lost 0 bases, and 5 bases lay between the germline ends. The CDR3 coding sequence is TGTGCCAGCTCACCCAATTCGAACACCGGGGAGCTGTTTTTT. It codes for CASSPNSNTGELFF.

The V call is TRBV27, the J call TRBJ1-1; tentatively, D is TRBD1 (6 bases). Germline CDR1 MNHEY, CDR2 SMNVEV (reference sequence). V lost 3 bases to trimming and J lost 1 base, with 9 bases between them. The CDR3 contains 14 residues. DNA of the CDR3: TGTGCCAGCAGTTTGAGGGGGGGGAACACTGAAGCTTTCTTT. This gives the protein CASSLRGGNTEAFF.

The CDR3 DNA reads TGTGCCAGCAGCTCAGGGGGGAAAACTAGCGGGAAAAAGTCCTACAATGAGCAGTTCTTC. It yields the protein CASSSGGKTSGKKSYNEQFF. The chain carries TRBV11-3 and TRBJ2-1; 10 bases fit TRBD2. Germline V gene data show CDR1 as SGHNT and CDR2 as YENEEA. The CDR3 sequence is 20 residues long. Trimming removed 4 bases from V and 1 base from J; junction bases left unmatched: 16.

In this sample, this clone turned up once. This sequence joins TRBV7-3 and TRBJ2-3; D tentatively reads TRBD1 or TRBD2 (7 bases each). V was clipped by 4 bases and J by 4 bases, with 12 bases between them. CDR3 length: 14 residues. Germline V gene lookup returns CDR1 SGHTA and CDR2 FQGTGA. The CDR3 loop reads CASSSQGRADTQYF. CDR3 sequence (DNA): TGTGCCAGCAGCTCACAGGGGAGGGCAGATACGCAGTATTTT.

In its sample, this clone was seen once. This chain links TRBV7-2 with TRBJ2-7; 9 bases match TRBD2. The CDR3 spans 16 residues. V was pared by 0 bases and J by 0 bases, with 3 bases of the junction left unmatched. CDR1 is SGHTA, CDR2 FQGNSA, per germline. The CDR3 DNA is TGTGCCAGCAGCTTAGCTAGCGGGGGAAGCTCCTACGAGCAGTACTTC. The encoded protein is CASSLASGGSSYEQYF.

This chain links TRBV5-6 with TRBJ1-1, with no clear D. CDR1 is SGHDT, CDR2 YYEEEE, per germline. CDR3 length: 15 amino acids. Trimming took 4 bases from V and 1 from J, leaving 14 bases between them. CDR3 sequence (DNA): TGTGCCAGCAGCCATGACCTGGTAGGGAACACTGAAGCTTTCTTT. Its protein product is CASSHDLVGNTEAFF. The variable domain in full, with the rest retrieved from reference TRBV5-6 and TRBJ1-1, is DAGVTQSPTHLIKTRGQQVTLRCSPKSGHDTVSWYQQALGQGPQFIFQYYEEEERQRGNFPDRFSGHQFPNYSSELNVNALLLGDSALYLCASSHDLVGNTEAFFGQGTRLTVV.

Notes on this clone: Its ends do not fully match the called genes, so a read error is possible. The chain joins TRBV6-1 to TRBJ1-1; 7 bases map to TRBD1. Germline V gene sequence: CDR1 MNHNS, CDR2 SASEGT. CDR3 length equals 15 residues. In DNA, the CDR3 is TGTGCCAGCAATGAACAGGGGTTCATGAACACTGAAGCTTTCTTT. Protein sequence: CASNEQGFMNTEAFF.

CDR3 residues: CASSRISGRSYEQYV. Written as DNA, the CDR3 is TGTGCCAGCAGCAGGATTAGCGGGAGATCCTACGAGCAGTACGTC. The V and J genes are TRBV13 and TRBJ2-7; 9 bases are a match to TRBD2. Germline-derived CDR1 and CDR2 are PRHDT and FYEKMQ (reference sequence). V shed 5 bases, J shed 1 base, and the junction held 6 bases outside the gene matches. The CDR3 has 15 residues.

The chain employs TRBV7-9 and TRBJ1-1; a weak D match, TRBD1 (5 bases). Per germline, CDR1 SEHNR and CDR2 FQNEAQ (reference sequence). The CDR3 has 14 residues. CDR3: CATREGERNTEAFF. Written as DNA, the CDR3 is TGTGCAACCCGGGAAGGGGAAAGGAACACTGAAGCTTTCTTT.

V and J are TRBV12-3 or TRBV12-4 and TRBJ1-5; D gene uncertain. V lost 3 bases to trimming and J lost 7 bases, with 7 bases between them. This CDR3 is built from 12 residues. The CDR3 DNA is TGTGCCAGCAGTTTGTGGAGGCAGCCCCAGCATTTT. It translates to CASSLWRQPQHF.

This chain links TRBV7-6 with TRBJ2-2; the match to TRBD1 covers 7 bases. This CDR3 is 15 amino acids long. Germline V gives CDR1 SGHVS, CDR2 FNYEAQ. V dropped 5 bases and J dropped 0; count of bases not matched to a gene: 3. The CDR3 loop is CASSPTGTNTGELFF. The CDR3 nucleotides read TGTGCCAGCAGCCCGACAGGGACGAACACCGGGGAGCTGTTTTTT.

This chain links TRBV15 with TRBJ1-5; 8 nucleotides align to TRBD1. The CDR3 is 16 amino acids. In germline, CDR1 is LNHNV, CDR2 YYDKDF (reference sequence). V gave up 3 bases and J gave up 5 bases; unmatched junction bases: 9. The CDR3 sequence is CATSSPFTGGHQPQHF. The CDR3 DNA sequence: TGTGCCACCAGCAGTCCCTTCACAGGGGGTCATCAGCCCCAGCATTTT.

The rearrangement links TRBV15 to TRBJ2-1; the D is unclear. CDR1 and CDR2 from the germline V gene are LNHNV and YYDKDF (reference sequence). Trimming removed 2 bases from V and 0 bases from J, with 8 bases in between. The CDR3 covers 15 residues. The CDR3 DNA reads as TGTGCCACCAGCAGAAATCGGATCTCCTACAATGAGCAGTTCTTC. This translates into CATSRNRISYNEQFF.

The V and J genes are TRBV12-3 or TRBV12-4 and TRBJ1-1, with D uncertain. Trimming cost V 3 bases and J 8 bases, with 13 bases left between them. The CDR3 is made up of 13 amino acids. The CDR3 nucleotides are TGTGCCAGCAGTTTTATCCAATCAGAGGAAGCTTTCTTT. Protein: CASSFIQSEEAFF.

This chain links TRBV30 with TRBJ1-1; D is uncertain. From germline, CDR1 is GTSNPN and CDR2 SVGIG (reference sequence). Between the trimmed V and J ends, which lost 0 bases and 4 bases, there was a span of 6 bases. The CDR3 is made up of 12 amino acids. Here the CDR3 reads CAWSVAATEAFF. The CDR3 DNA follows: TGTGCCTGGAGTGTGGCAGCCACTGAAGCTTTCTTT.

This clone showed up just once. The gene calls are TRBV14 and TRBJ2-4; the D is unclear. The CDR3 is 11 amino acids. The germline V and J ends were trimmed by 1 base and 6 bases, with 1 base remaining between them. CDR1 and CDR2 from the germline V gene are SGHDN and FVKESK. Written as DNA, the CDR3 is TGTGCCAGCAGCCAAGCAAACATTCAGTACTTC. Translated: CASSQANIQYF.

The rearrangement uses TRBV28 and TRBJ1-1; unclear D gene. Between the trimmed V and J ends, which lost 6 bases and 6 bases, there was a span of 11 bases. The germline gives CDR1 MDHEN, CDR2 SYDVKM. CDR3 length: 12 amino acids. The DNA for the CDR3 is TGTGCCAGCAGCTCTACCACTTCTGAAGCTTTCTTT. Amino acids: CASSSTTSEAFF.

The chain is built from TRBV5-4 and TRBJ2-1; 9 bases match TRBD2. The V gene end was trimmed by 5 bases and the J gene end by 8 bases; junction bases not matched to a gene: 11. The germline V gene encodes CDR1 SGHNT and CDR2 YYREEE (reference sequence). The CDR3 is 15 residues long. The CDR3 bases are TGTGCCAGCAGTCCCCAGGCGGGAGGGCCGGATGAGCAGTTCTTC. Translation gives CASSPQAGGPDEQFF. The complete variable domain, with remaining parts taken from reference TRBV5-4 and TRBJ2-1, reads ETGVTQSPTHLIKTRGQQVTLRCSSQSGHNTVSWYQQALGQGPQFIFQYYREEENGRGNFPPRFSGLQFPNYSSELNVNALELDDSALYLCASSPQAGGPDEQFFGPGTRLTVL.

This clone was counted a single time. CDR3 in DNA: TGCAGCGCGGGGGGCTCCTTTGAGACCCAGTACTTC. The encoded protein is CSAGGSFETQYF. The rearrangement uses TRBV29-1 and TRBJ2-5, with a weak D call TRBD2 (7 bases). The CDR3 runs 12 residues. V lost 7 bases and J lost 5, with 14 bases in between. The germline V gene encodes CDR1 SQVTM and CDR2 ANQGSEA.